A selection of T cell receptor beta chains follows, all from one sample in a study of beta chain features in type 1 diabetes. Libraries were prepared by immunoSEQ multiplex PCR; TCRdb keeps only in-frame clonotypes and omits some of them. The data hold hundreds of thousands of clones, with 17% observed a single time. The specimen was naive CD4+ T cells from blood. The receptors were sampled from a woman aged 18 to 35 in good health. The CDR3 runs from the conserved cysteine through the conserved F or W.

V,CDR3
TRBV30,CAWRPPRSGVHTEAFF
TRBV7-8,CASSLRAQGAGGYTF
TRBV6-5,CASSYSSSGYEQYF
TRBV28,CASRLAGGTYNEQFF
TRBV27,CASSSRGGSSGANVLTF
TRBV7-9,CASSLGGPSQETQYF
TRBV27,CASSRDFSAQETQYF
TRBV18,CASSPLGTGSNEQFF
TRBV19,CASWGKRAFF
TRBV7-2,CASSTQLAGEGETQYF
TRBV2,CASSPGLAGVGEQFF
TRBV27,CASRSDRVHTGELFF
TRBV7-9,CASSLSGNQPQHF
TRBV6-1,CASSPLSAYQETQYF
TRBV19,CASSRESGMSTDTQYF